The T cell receptor beta chain described here comes from a study of T cells in Graves' hyperthyroidism and ophthalmopathy. Overall study: Prior to any treatment, at the point of initial diagnosis, peripheral blood was collected. Study-wide results and caveats: Model predictions of ophthalmopathy came a median around 7.1 months before onset. Ophthalmopathy was distinguished from stable hyperthyroidism by 13 V-J signatures.

Lactation, pregnancy, other autoimmune disease or uncontrolled infection led to exclusion of patients. This clonotype was counted ten times or more. Its antigen is undetermined. Amplified TCR beta CDR3 regions came from RNA transcripts. The HTBI primer set served for first-round RT-PCR of the TCR CDR3. MiXCR was run by TCRdb on the multiplex PCR reads, yielding one entry per CDR3 protein. This table has 490,000 or so distinct CDR3 sequences, just under 20% appearing once. The sequencing sample was made of blood. This TCR derives from a man in his forties with Graves' ophthalmopathy.

CDR3: CASSLGSGSWGNEQFF. The CDR3 DNA follows: TGTGCCAGCAGCTTAGGGTCGGGTTCCTGGGGTAATGAGCAGTTCTTC. This chain links TRBV11-3 with TRBJ2-1; D gene uncertain. Germline loops: CDR1 SGHNT, CDR2 YENEEA. V was clipped by 1 base and J by 7 bases, with 17 bases between them. The CDR3 length is 16 residues.